This T cell receptor (beta chain) appears in the sequencing data of a study of OX40 agonist ivuxolimab in advanced cancers. The germline V gene has CDR1 SGHTS and CDR2 YDEGEE. The CDR3 is made up of 16 amino acids. The ends lost 4 bases at V and 4 bases at J; junction bases unmatched: 8. This table comes from immunoSEQ multiplex PCR, and its TCRdb copy is limited to in-frame clones, with some not included. The table includes about 99,000 clones, around 94% detected once. A history of autoimmune disease or systemic immunosuppression excluded patients. Here the sequenced sample was CD4+ or CD8+ T cells sorted from blood, taken in a trial of the OX40 agonist ivuxolimab. The receptor was derived from an adult with an advanced solid tumor such as melanoma, head and neck, liver or kidney cancer. This chain connects TRBV5-8 to TRBJ2-1; 10 nucleotides match TRBD1. Here the CDR3 reads CASSPWDRGSYNEQFF. The CDR3 region has the DNA TGTGCCAGCAGCCCCTGGGACAGGGGATCATACAATGAGCAGTTCTTC.